A single sample is the source of the 23 T cell receptor beta chains below, sequenced in a study of graft-versus-host responses after intestinal transplantation. The table came from immunoSEQ multiplex PCR; TCRdb's copy has only in-frame clones and leaves some out. The sample yields tens of thousands of clones, more than 85% seen once. The sample here was PBMCs, taken roughly 68 days after intestinal transplant. These receptors were obtained from a human patient who received an intestinal transplant, so some T cells may come from the graft donor.

The CDR3 nucleotides read TGCGCCAGCAGCCAAGATCGGGGGGGCTACTATGGCTACACCTTC. This codes for CASSQDRGGYYGYTF. The chain joins TRBV4-1 to TRBJ1-2; D perhaps matches TRBD1 (6 bases). Trimming left V 0 bases short and J 3 bases short, with 11 bases between. CDR3 size: 15 residues. Germline lookup yields CDR1 MGHRA and CDR2 YSYEKL.

The chain carries TRBV4-3 and TRBJ1-2; a weak D match, TRBD1 (5 bases). The CDR3 contains 13 residues. The germline gives CDR1 LGHNA, CDR2 YSLEER. With 5 bases removed from V and 8 bases from J, the gap between germline ends came to 15 bases. Written as DNA, the CDR3 is TGCGCCAGCAGCTTTGGGGGAATTGTAGGCTACACCTTC. Translation: CASSFGGIVGYTF.

This clone was seen just once. The CDR3 sequence is CASRLERGYNEQFF. The CDR3 DNA reads as TGTGCCAGCAGGTTAGAGCGGGGTTACAATGAGCAGTTCTTC. The rearrangement uses TRBV7-3 and TRBJ2-1; 7 nucleotides agree with TRBD2. Germline loops: CDR1 SGHTA, CDR2 FQGTGA. V shed 6 bases, J shed 4 bases, and the junction held 6 bases outside the gene matches. The CDR3 totals 14 residues.

The chain employs TRBV4-2 and TRBJ2-7; TRBD2 agrees at 12 bases. CDR1 is LGHNA and CDR2 is YNFKEQ in the germline V gene. Trimming at V came to 0 bases and at J to 3 bases, leaving 9 bases not matched to a gene. The CDR3 extends over 18 amino acids. The CDR3 is CASSQEGASGGAGYEQYF. As DNA, the CDR3 is TGTGCCAGCAGCCAAGAAGGAGCTAGCGGGGGGGCCGGCTACGAGCAGTACTTC.

This chain connects TRBV7-9 to TRBJ2-7, with TRBD1 matching over 10 bases. Germline V CDR1 and CDR2: SEHNR, FQNEAQ (reference sequence). J was trimmed by 3 bases and V by 4 bases; bases with no gene match: 3. The CDR3 runs 14 residues. CDR3 sequence: CASSWGTGDYEQYF. The CDR3 DNA is TGTGCCAGCAGCTGGGGGACAGGGGACTACGAGCAGTACTTC.

The chain combines TRBV30 with TRBJ2-7; TRBD2 matches at 10 bases. This CDR3 contains 16 residues. Germline CDR1 is GTSNPN and CDR2 is SVGIG (reference sequence). Trimming cost V 4 bases and J 3 bases; bases outside gene matches: 12. The CDR3 DNA is TGTGCCTGGAATCTCCTGGCTAGCGGGAGCCGCTACGAGCAGTACTTC. Translation: CAWNLLASGSRYEQYF.

The chain uses TRBV11-1 and TRBJ1-4, with a possible D match to TRBD1 (5 bases). Germline CDR1 reads SGHAT; CDR2 reads FQDESV (reference sequence). The V and J ends lost 4 bases and 8 bases respectively, with 14 bases between them. This CDR3 has 14 residues. DNA for the CDR3: TGTGCCAGCAGCTCCCTTTCGGACACCGAAAAACTGTTTTTT. Translation gives CASSSLSDTEKLFF.

The CDR3 DNA is TGTGCCAGCAGCTTGGCTGGGGCGGTTGAGGCTTTCTTT. The encoded protein is CASSLAGAVEAFF. The chain couples TRBV5-7 to TRBJ1-1, with D maybe TRBD1 (5 bases). TRBV5-7 is sorted into the ORF group, with uncertain function. The V end lost 0 bases, the J end lost 11 bases, and 14 bases lay between the germline ends. This CDR3 contains 13 residues.

The chain is built from TRBV29-1 and TRBJ2-3; 11 bases are a match to TRBD2. After removal of 7 bases from V and 4 bases from J, the junction contained 4 bases not matched to a gene. This CDR3 spans 13 amino acids. Germline assignment: CDR1 SQVTM and CDR2 ANQGSEA. The CDR3 region is CSAQGLAADTQYF. As DNA, the CDR3 is TGCAGCGCCCAGGGACTAGCGGCAGATACGCAGTATTTT.

V usage is TRBV6-1 and J usage is TRBJ2-4; tentatively, D is TRBD1 (5 bases). Germline assignment: CDR1 MNHNS and CDR2 SASEGT. CDR3 length equals 17 residues. V was pared by 4 bases and J by 0 bases, with 16 bases between. The CDR3 reads CASSVRTMGLAKNIQYF. The CDR3 DNA reads TGTGCCAGCAGTGTTCGGACAATGGGTTTAGCCAAAAACATTCAGTACTTC.

The V call is TRBV7-9, the J call TRBJ2-7; perhaps TRBD1 as D (5 bases). Germline assignment: CDR1 SEHNR and CDR2 FQNEAQ (reference sequence). The CDR3 has 11 residues. With 5 bases removed from V and 4 bases from J, the gap between germline ends came to 6 bases. The CDR3 nucleotides are TGTGCCAGCAGCGACAGATACGAGCAGTACTTC. Its translation is CASSDRYEQYF.

The chain has TRBV30 and TRBJ1-2, with 8 bases matching TRBD1. V gave up 4 bases and J gave up 6 bases; unmatched junction bases: 10. CDR1 GTSNPN and CDR2 SVGIG come from the germline V gene (reference sequence). The CDR3 loop spans 14 amino acids. The CDR3 DNA follows: TGTGCCTGGAACCTGGCCAGGACAGGGCATGGCTACACCTTC. Protein: CAWNLARTGHGYTF.

The rearrangement links TRBV6-4 to TRBJ2-3; 8 bases match TRBD2. The V gene end was trimmed by 5 bases and the J gene end by 9 bases; junction bases not matched to a gene: 7. This CDR3 comprises 13 residues. Germline V gene data show CDR1 as MRHNA and CDR2 as SNTAGT. The CDR3 DNA follows: TGTGCCAGCAGTCCGACTAGCGAGGGGACGCAGTATTTT. It encodes CASSPTSEGTQYF.

The chain is built from TRBV7-2 and TRBJ2-3, with 12 positions matching TRBD2. With V trimmed by 5 bases and J by 0 bases, 3 bases remained unmatched. The CDR3 contains 16 residues. Germline CDR1 SGHTA, CDR2 FQGNSA. CDR3 sequence: CASSPLAGGSTDTQYF. The CDR3 bases are TGTGCCAGCAGCCCACTAGCGGGAGGAAGCACAGATACGCAGTATTTT.

This chain uses TRBV6-1 with TRBJ1-4; no firm D call. The CDR3 sequence is 16 residues long. Looked up from germline, CDR1 is MNHNS and CDR2 is SASEGT. Trimming cost V 1 base and J 3 bases, with 12 bases left between them. The CDR3 nucleotides are TGTGCCAGCAGTGAAGGCGGTCTTAAGGCTAATGAAAAACTGTTTTTT. Its protein product is CASSEGGLKANEKLFF.

CDR3 protein: CASSLVRGQGDIYEQYF. The CDR3 DNA reads as TGTGCCAGCAGCTTAGTTCGGGGGCAGGGAGACATCTACGAGCAGTACTTC. The genes are TRBV7-8 and TRBJ2-7, with D possibly being TRBD1 or TRBD2 (6 bases each). The CDR3 has 17 residues. With 1 base removed from V and 3 bases from J, the gap between germline ends came to 19 bases. In germline, CDR1 is SGHVS, CDR2 FQNEAQ.

The V gene is TRBV18, the J gene TRBJ1-2; 8 bases fit TRBD1. V gave up 3 bases and J gave up 3 bases; unmatched junction bases: 3. The CDR3 runs 14 residues. Germline assignment: CDR1 KGHSH and CDR2 LQKENI. In DNA form, the CDR3 reads TGTGCCAGCTCACCGCAGACAGGGGACTATGGCTACACCTTC. It codes for CASSPQTGDYGYTF.

This clone occurred once. The V and J genes are TRBV7-8 and TRBJ2-2, with D hard to call. The CDR3 totals 15 residues. Germline V lookup: CDR1 SGHVS, CDR2 FQNEAQ. Trimming took off 5 bases at V and 8 bases at J, with 18 bases between the two ends. The CDR3 loop is CASSPRLVRTGELFF. The DNA for the CDR3 is TGTGCCAGCAGCCCCAGGCTAGTTCGAACGGGGGAGCTGTTTTTT.

The V and J genes are TRBV18 and TRBJ1-1; 10 nucleotides agree with TRBD1. This CDR3 contains 15 residues. The trim removed 6 bases at V and 5 bases at J, leaving 9 bases unmatched. The germline CDR1 and CDR2 sequences are KGHSH and LQKENI. The CDR3 DNA reads TGTGCCAGCTCGGAAAGGGACAGGGGTGGGACTGAAGCTTTCTTT. Translation: CASSERDRGGTEAFF. Using reference TRBV18 and TRBJ1-1 for the parts outside the CDR3, the full variable domain is NAGVMQNPRHLVRRRGQEARLRCSPMKGHSHVYWYRQLPEEGLKFMVYLQKENIIDESGMPKERFSAEFPKEGPSILRIQQVVRGDSAAYFCASSERDRGGTEAFFGQGTRLTVV.

This clone was found a few times. The chain links TRBV6-5 to TRBJ2-1, with unresolved D. Germline V gene data show CDR1 as MNHEY and CDR2 as SVGAGI. The CDR3 extends over 15 amino acids. Trimming shortened V by 0 bases and J by 4 bases, and 10 bases separated the two germline ends. CDR3 residues: CASSYSITDYNEQFF. For the CDR3, the DNA is TGTGCCAGCAGTTACTCGATAACAGATTACAATGAGCAGTTCTTC.

The V call is TRBV19, the J call TRBJ2-2, with D possibly being TRBD2 (5 bases). V lost 6 bases and J lost 6, with 11 bases in between. Germline CDR1 is LNHDA and CDR2 is SQIVND (reference sequence). This CDR3 is 13 amino acids long. In DNA, the CDR3 is TGTGCCAGTAGCCAACTAGTCGCCGGGGAGCTGTTTTTT. This codes for CASSQLVAGELFF.

This chain uses TRBV4-1 with TRBJ1-6; D is uncertain. The CDR3 is 19 amino acids. In germline, CDR1 is MGHRA, CDR2 YSYEKL. V gave up 1 base and J gave up 5 bases, with 21 bases separating them. The CDR3 DNA is TGCGCCAGCAGCCAAGGCAGGTTCCAGGACTCAGACCATAATTCACCCCTCCACTTT. Amino acids: CASSQGRFQDSDHNSPLHF.

The chain joins TRBV27 to TRBJ1-1; 7 bases match TRBD1. Germline CDR1 and CDR2: MNHEY and SMNVEV (reference sequence). This CDR3 is built from 17 residues. The junction had 12 bases not matched to a gene; V was cut back by 5 bases and J by 0 bases. CDR3 coding DNA: TGTGCCAGCAGTCAAAACAGGGGCCAGGACGTGAACACTGAAGCTTTCTTT. Translation: CASSQNRGQDVNTEAFF.